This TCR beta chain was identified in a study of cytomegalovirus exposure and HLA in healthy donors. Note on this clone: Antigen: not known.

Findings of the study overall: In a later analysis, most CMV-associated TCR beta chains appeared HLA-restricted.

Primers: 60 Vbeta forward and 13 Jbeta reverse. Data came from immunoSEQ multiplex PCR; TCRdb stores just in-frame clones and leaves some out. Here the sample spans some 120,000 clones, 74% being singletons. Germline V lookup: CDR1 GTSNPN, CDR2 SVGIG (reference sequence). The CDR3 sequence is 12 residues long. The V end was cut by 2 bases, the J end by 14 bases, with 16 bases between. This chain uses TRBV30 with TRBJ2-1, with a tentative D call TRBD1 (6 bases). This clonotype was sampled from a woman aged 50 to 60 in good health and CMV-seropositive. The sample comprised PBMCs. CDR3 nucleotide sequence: TGTGCCTGGAGTAACACGACAGGTTTGAAGTTCTTC. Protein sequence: CAWSNTTGLKFF. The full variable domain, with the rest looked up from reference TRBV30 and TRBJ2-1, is SQTIHQWPATLVQPVGSPLSLECTVEGTSNPNLYWYRQAAGRGLQLLFYSVGIGQISSEVPQNLSASRPQDRQFILSSKKLLLSDSGFYLCAWSNTTGLKFFGPGTRLTVL.